These 25 T cell receptor beta chains share one sample of origin, sequenced in a study of blood T cell repertoires in COVID-19. Clones were sequenced by immunoSEQ multiplex PCR, and TCRdb holds only the in-frame ones, with some missing. The data contain roughly 220,000 clones, around 84% of them singletons. Sequenced: peripheral blood. Receptor source: a man aged 25 to 40 with active or convalescent COVID-19.

The rearrangement links TRBV3-1 (or the pseudogene TRBV3-2) to TRBJ1-3, with a possible D match to TRBD1 (5 bases). This CDR3 region has 15 residues. CDR1 and CDR2 from the germline V gene are LGHDT and YNNKEL (reference sequence). The germline V and J ends were trimmed by 4 bases and 0 bases, with 10 bases remaining between them. The CDR3, as DNA: TGTGCCAGCAGCCTGAGACAGTCCTCTGGAAACACCATATATTTT. It is translated as CASSLRQSSGNTIYF.

The count of this clone is one. The junction and the germline gene differ at one end; a read error may be behind it. This chain joins TRBV5-1 and TRBJ2-3, with D possibly being TRBD2 (5 bases). This CDR3 contains 12 residues. Germline V gene lookup returns CDR1 SGHRS and CDR2 YFSETQ. The CDR3 is CASSPPEGNSNF. CDR3 nucleotide sequence: TGCGCCAGCAGCCCCCCCGAGGGCAACTCGAATTTT.

The chain employs TRBV24-1 and TRBJ2-1, with D maybe TRBD1 (6 bases). This CDR3 is built from 16 residues. From germline, CDR1 is KGHDR and CDR2 SFDVKD. Trimming removed 2 bases from V and 0 bases from J, with 10 bases in between. This chain's CDR3 is CATSDSRGGSYNEQFF. The CDR3, as DNA: TGTGCCACCAGTGATTCCAGGGGTGGCTCCTACAATGAGCAGTTCTTC.

This rearrangement joins TRBV5-6 to TRBJ1-5, with 9 bases that match TRBD1. CDR1 SGHDT and CDR2 YYEEEE come from the germline V gene. This CDR3 contains 16 residues. After removal of 1 base from V and 0 bases from J, the junction contained 2 bases not matched to a gene. The CDR3 reads CASSLTGGYSNQPQHF. Here the CDR3 DNA reads TGTGCCAGCAGCTTGACAGGGGGCTATAGCAATCAGCCCCAGCATTTT.

The chain employs TRBV18 and TRBJ2-1, with TRBD2 identical over 7 bases. CDR3 size: 15 residues. With 5 bases clipped from V and 4 bases from J, the junction kept 8 bases outside the gene matches. Germline V CDR1 and CDR2: KGHSH, LQKENI. In DNA, the CDR3 is TGTGCCAGCTCAACCGATGTGGGGGGGTACAATGAGCAGTTCTTC. Protein product: CASSTDVGGYNEQFF.

This clone was counted once. The chain couples TRBV19 to TRBJ1-6; perhaps TRBD1 as D (6 bases). Germline assignment: CDR1 LNHDA and CDR2 SQIVND (reference sequence). V lost 5 bases and J lost 8, with 13 bases in between. This CDR3 contains 14 residues. The CDR3 DNA reads TGTGCCAGTAGTCGGCAGGGGAAGGATTCACCCCTCCACTTT. Residues: CASSRQGKDSPLHF.

This chain links TRBV6-6 with TRBJ1-6, with D possibly TRBD1 on 5 matching bases. Germline V gene lookup returns CDR1 MNHNY and CDR2 SVGAGI (reference sequence). CDR3 length: 14 amino acids. The V gene lost 10 bases and the J gene lost 4 bases, with 14 bases spanning the gap. Here the CDR3 DNA reads TGTGCCAACCGCGGGGCGGCTTATAATTCACCCCTCCACTTT. This codes for CANRGAAYNSPLHF.

The V gene is TRBV7-8, the J gene TRBJ1-3; D remains unclear. This CDR3 contains 15 residues. Trimming took 1 base from V and 0 from J, leaving 7 bases between them. From germline, CDR1 is SGHVS and CDR2 FQNEAQ. The CDR3 is CASSLDTSSGNTIYF. Written as DNA, the CDR3 is TGTGCCAGCAGCTTAGACACCTCCTCTGGAAACACCATATATTTT.

The chain uses TRBV5-8 and TRBJ1-2, with 7 nucleotides matching TRBD1. CDR1 and CDR2 from the germline V gene are SGHTS and YDEGEE. The CDR3 totals 17 residues. V lost 5 bases and J lost 8; bases outside the gene matches: 21. CDR3 region: CASSPSRDSLLVRGYTF. In DNA, the CDR3 is TGTGCCAGCAGTCCTTCCCGGGACAGTCTACTCGTGCGAGGCTACACCTTC.

V usage is TRBV10-3 and J usage is TRBJ1-5; no definite D call. The CDR3 consists of 12 residues. The germline CDR1 and CDR2 sequences are ENHRY and SYGVKD. Trimming stripped 6 bases from V and 0 bases from J, with 3 bases between. The CDR3 DNA follows: TGTGCCATCAGCAATAGCAATCAGCCCCAGCATTTT. It is translated as CAISNSNQPQHF.

J is TRBJ2-3 and V is TRBV7-9; 12 nucleotides align to TRBD2. Germline values: CDR1 SEHNR, CDR2 FQNEAQ (reference sequence). V gave up 6 bases and J gave up 4 bases; unmatched junction bases: 11. The CDR3 totals 17 residues. The CDR3 sequence is CASSPLTSGGKSDTQYF. The CDR3 DNA reads TGTGCCAGCAGTCCACTCACTAGCGGGGGGAAGTCAGATACGCAGTATTTT.

A few counts support this clone. The rearrangement links TRBV5-1 to TRBJ2-2; possibly TRBD2 for D (7 bases). The CDR3 spans 15 residues. Germline CDR1 and CDR2: SGHRS and YFSETQ. V was clipped by 7 bases and J by 7 bases, with 20 bases between them. The CDR3 protein is CASALLAGAGGELFF. CDR3 sequence (DNA): TGCGCCAGCGCACTGCTTGCGGGGGCTGGCGGGGAGCTGTTTTTT.

This chain joins TRBV7-2 and TRBJ1-2; 8 nucleotides agree with TRBD1. This CDR3 is built from 13 residues. Germline CDR1 SGHTA, CDR2 FQGNSA. V lost 4 bases to trimming and J lost 8 bases; unmatched junction nucleotides: 6. CDR3 DNA: TGTGCCAGCAGCTCCGGACAGGGTGGAGGCTACACCTTC. It encodes CASSSGQGGGYTF.

The V gene is TRBV15, the J gene TRBJ1-3; D unresolved. V dropped 2 bases and J dropped 2 bases, with 7 bases sitting between them. Germline loops: CDR1 LNHNV, CDR2 YYDKDF (reference sequence). CDR3 length equals 14 residues. CDR3 coding DNA: TGTGCCACCAGCAGACCCACGGCTGGAAACACCATATATTTT. It encodes CATSRPTAGNTIYF.

The chain joins TRBV6-2 or TRBV6-3 to TRBJ1-5, with D maybe TRBD1 (5 bases). The germline V and J ends were trimmed by 0 bases and 0 bases, with 21 bases remaining between them. Germline CDR1 reads MNHEY; CDR2 reads SVGEGT. CDR3 length equals 20 residues. The CDR3 bases are TGTGCCAGCAGTTACTCGAAGATGGTATCGGGGGGTTTTAGCAATCAGCCCCAGCATTTT. It specifies CASSYSKMVSGGFSNQPQHF.

In DNA form, the CDR3 reads TGTGCCAGCAGCCTGACTAGCGGGAGTGAGACCCAGTACTTC. Encoded protein: CASSLTSGSETQYF. This chain joins TRBV5-6 and TRBJ2-5; 12 bases line up with TRBD2. The germline gives CDR1 SGHDT, CDR2 YYEEEE. V lost 4 bases to trimming and J lost 5 bases; unmatched junction nucleotides: 3. The CDR3 is made up of 14 amino acids. Full variable domain (remainder filled in from reference TRBV5-6 and TRBJ2-5): DAGVTQSPTHLIKTRGQQVTLRCSPKSGHDTVSWYQQALGQGPQFIFQYYEEEERQRGNFPDRFSGHQFPNYSSELNVNALLLGDSALYLCASSLTSGSETQYFGPGTRLLVL.

V is TRBV25-1 and J is TRBJ2-3; 11 bases are a match to TRBD1. V trimming: 5 bases; J trimming: 3 bases; junction bases outside the gene matches: 7. The CDR3 loop spans 16 amino acids. From germline, CDR1 is MGHDK and CDR2 SYGVNS. CDR3 sequence reads: CASSRSGTGGTDTQYF. The CDR3 bases are TGTGCCAGCAGTAGATCCGGGACAGGGGGTACAGATACGCAGTATTTT.

The CDR3 DNA follows: TGCGCCAGCAGCCCGGACTCGCCAAGCGACGAGCAGTACTTC. It codes for CASSPDSPSDEQYF. The V call is TRBV5-1, the J call TRBJ2-7, with D possibly matching TRBD2 (5 bases). The CDR3 has 14 residues. Germline V lookup: CDR1 SGHRS, CDR2 YFSETQ. The germline V and J ends were trimmed by 4 bases and 5 bases, with 16 bases remaining between them.

V is TRBV5-6 and J is TRBJ2-7; 7 positions match TRBD1. From germline, CDR1 is SGHDT and CDR2 YYEEEE. There are 16 residues in the CDR3. Trimming cost V 5 bases and J 5 bases; bases outside gene matches: 16. CDR3 region: CASSRNFRGNSNEQYF. As DNA, the CDR3 is TGTGCCAGCAGTCGGAATTTCAGGGGGAATTCGAACGAGCAGTACTTC.

The gene calls are TRBV25-1 and TRBJ2-1, with D uncertain. Germline CDR1 MGHDK, CDR2 SYGVNS. Trimming took off 6 bases at V and 4 bases at J, with 7 bases between the two ends. CDR3 length: 12 amino acids. The DNA for the CDR3 is TGTGCCAGCAGCGCTAAATACAATGAGCAGTTCTTC. This sequence encodes CASSAKYNEQFF.

The genes are TRBV12-3 or TRBV12-4 and TRBJ1-5, with a weak D call TRBD1 (6 bases). The V end lost 1 base, the J end lost 6 bases, and 7 bases lay between the germline ends. The CDR3 is 13 residues long. This CDR3 is CASSLEQGQPQHF. As DNA, the CDR3 is TGTGCCAGCAGTTTAGAACAGGGTCAGCCCCAGCATTTT.

The DNA of the CDR3 is TGTGCCAGTAGTCCCCGCGGGGGCTACCAAGAGACCCAGTACTTC. Translating it yields CASSPRGGYQETQYF. This sequence joins TRBV19 and TRBJ2-5; weak D call: TRBD2 (7 bases). V lost 5 bases and J lost 0, with 13 bases in between. Germline lookup yields CDR1 LNHDA and CDR2 SQIVND (reference sequence). The CDR3 covers 15 residues.

Comments on this clone: Compared with germline, one end of the junction differs, possibly owing to a read error. J is TRBJ1-2 and V is TRBV6-5, with D possibly TRBD1 on 5 matching bases. Germline CDR1 is MNHEY and CDR2 is SVGAGI. This CDR3 spans 14 amino acids. The CDR3 DNA reads as TGTGTCAGCAGTTATGACAGCACTAACTATGGCTACACCTTC. It translates to CVSSYDSTNYGYTF.

The rearrangement joins TRBV11-2 to TRBJ1-4, with TRBD1 matching 7 bases. This CDR3 comprises 14 residues. V lost 5 bases and J lost 1; bases outside the gene matches: 1. Germline V gene data show CDR1 as SGHAT and CDR2 as FQNNGV. CDR3 sequence reads: CASSNRGTNEKLFF. Written as DNA, the CDR3 is TGTGCCAGCAGCAACAGGGGAACTAATGAAAAACTGTTTTTT. Complete variable domain (other parts from reference TRBV11-2 and TRBJ1-4): EAGVAQSPRYKIIEKRQSVAFWCNPISGHATLYWYQQILGQGPKLLIQFQNNGVVDDSQLPKDRFSAERLKGVDSTLKIQPAKLEDSAVYLCASSNRGTNEKLFFGSGTQLSVL.

The rearrangement joins TRBV20-1 to TRBJ2-1; D may be TRBD2 (5 bases). V was clipped by 5 bases and J by 7 bases, with 9 bases between them. This CDR3 region has 11 residues. Looked up from germline, CDR1 is DFQATT and CDR2 is SNEGSKA (reference sequence). The CDR3 protein is CSAALGNEQFF. The DNA of the CDR3 is TGCAGTGCTGCACTAGGGAATGAGCAGTTCTTC.